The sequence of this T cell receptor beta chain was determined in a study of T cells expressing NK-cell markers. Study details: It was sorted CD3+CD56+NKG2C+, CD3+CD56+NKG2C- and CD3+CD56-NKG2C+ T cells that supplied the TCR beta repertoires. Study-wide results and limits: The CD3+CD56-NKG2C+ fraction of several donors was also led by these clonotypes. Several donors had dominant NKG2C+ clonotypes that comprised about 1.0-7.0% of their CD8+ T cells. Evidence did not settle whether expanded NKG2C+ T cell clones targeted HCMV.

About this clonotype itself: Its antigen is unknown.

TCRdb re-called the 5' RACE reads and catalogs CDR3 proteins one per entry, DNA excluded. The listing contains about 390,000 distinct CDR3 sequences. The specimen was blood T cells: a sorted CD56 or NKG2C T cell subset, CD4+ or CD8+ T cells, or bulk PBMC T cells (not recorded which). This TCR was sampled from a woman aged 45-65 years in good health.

The CDR3 loop reads CASSFEGLANEQFF. The genes are TRBV11-2 and TRBJ2-1; TCRdb reports TRBD2, a call that lacks DNA to check it against. The CDR3 is 14 residues long. The germline V gene has CDR1 SGHAT and CDR2 FQNNGV.